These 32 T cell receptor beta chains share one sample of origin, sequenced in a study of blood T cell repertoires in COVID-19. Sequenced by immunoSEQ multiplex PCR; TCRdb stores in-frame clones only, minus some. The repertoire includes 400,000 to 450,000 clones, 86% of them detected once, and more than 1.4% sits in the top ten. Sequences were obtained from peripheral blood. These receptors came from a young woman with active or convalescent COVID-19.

CDR3 residues: CASSSRRDRESGYTF. DNA of the CDR3: TGCGCCAGCAGCTCCCGAAGGGACAGGGAGAGTGGCTACACCTTC. The rearrangement joins TRBV5-1 to TRBJ1-2; 9 positions match TRBD1. From germline, CDR1 is SGHRS and CDR2 YFSETQ. The length of the CDR3 is 15 residues. With 3 bases clipped from V and 7 bases from J, the junction kept 10 bases outside the gene matches. Drawing the rest from reference TRBV5-1 and TRBJ1-2, the complete variable domain is KAGVTQTPRYLIKTRGQQVTLSCSPISGHRSVSWYQQTPGQGLQFLFEYFSETQRNKGNFPGRFSGRQFSNSRSEMNVSTLELGDSALYLCASSSRRDRESGYTFGSGTRLTVV.

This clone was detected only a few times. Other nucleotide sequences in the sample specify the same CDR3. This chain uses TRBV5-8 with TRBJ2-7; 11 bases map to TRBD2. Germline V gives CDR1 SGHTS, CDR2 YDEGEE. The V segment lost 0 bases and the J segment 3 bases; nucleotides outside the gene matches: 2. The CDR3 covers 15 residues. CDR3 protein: CASSLVLAGGYEQYF. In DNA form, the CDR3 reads TGTGCCAGCAGCTTGGTGCTAGCGGGGGGCTACGAGCAGTACTTC.

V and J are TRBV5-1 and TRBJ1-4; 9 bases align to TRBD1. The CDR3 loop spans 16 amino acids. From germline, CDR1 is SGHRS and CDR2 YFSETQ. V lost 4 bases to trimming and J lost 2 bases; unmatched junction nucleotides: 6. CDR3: CASSPGQGDTNEKLFF. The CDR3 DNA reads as TGCGCCAGCAGCCCGGGACAGGGAGACACTAATGAAAAACTGTTTTTT.

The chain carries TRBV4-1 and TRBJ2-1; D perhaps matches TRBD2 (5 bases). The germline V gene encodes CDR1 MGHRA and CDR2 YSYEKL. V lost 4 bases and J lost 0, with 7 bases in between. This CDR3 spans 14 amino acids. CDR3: CASSPAASYNEQFF. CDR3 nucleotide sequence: TGCGCCAGCAGCCCAGCGGCCTCCTACAATGAGCAGTTCTTC.

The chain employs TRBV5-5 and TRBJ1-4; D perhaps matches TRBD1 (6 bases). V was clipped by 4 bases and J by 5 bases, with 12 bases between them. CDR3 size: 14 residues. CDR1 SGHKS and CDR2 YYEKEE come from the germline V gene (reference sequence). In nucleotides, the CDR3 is TGTGCCAGCAGCCCAGGGGAGGGGAATGAAAAACTGTTTTTT. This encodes CASSPGEGNEKLFF.

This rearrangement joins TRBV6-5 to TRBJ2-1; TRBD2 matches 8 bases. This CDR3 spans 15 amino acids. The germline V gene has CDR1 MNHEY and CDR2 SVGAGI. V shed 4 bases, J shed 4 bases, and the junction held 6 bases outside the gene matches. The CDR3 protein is CASSLTAGVYNEQFF. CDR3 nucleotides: TGTGCCAGCAGTTTAACAGCGGGGGTGTACAATGAGCAGTTCTTC.

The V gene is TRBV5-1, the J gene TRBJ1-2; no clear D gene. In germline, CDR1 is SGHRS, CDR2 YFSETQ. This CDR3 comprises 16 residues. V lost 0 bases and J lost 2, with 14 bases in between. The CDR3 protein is CASSLEAPRPNYGYTF. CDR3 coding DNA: TGCGCCAGCAGCTTGGAGGCCCCGAGGCCAAACTATGGCTACACCTTC.

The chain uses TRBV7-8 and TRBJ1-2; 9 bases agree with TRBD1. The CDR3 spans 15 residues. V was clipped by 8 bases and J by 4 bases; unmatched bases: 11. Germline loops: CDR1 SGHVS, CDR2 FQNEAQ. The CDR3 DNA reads TGTGCCAGCCTCGACCGGGACAGGGAAGTCTATGGCTACACCTTC. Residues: CASLDRDREVYGYTF.

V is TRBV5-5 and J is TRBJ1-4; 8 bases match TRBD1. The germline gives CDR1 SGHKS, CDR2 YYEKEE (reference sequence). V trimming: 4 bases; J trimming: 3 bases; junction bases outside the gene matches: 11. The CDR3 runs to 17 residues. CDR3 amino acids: CASSPLGQGRSNEKLFF. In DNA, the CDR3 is TGTGCCAGCAGCCCCCTCGGACAGGGAAGGTCTAATGAAAAACTGTTTTTT.

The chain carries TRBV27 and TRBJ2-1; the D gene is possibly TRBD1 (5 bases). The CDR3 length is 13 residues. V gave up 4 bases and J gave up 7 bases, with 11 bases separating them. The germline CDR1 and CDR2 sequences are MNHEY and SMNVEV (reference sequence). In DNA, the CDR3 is TGTGCCAGCAGTTGGCTCCAGGGAAATGAGCAGTTCTTC. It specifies CASSWLQGNEQFF.

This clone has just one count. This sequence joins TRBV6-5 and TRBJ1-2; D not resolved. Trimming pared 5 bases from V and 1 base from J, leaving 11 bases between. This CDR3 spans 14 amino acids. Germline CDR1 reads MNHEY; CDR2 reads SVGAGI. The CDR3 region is CASSPQPFNYGYTF. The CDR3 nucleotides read TGTGCCAGCAGTCCACAGCCTTTTAACTATGGCTACACCTTC.

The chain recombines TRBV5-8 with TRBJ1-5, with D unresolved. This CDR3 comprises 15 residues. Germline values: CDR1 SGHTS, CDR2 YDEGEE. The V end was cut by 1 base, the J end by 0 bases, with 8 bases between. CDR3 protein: CASSLFLLSNQPQHF. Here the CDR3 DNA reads TGTGCCAGCAGCTTGTTTTTACTTAGCAATCAGCCCCAGCATTTT.

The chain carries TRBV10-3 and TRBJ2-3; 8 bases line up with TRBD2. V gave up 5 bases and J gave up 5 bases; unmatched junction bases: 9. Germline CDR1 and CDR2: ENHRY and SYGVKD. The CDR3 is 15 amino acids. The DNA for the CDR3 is TGTGCCATCAGTCTAACGGGAGGGCCGGGAGATACGCAGTATTTT. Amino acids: CAISLTGGPGDTQYF.

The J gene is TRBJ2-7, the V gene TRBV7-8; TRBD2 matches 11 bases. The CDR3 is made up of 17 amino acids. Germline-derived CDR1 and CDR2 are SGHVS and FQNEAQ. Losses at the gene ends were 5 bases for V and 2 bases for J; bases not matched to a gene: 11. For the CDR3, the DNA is TGTGCCAGCAGCCGTACTACCGGGACTAGCGGAACCTACGAGCAGTACTTC. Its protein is CASSRTTGTSGTYEQYF.

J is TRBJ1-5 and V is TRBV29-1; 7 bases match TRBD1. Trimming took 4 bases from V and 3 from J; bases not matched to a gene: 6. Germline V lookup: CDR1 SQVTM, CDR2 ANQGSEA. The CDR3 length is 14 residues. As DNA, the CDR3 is TGCAGCGTTGTAACAGGGGCCATCAATCAGCCCCAGCATTTT. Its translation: CSVVTGAINQPQHF.

The CDR3 DNA is TGTGCCAGCAGTCCCTCCGGGACTTATCAGCCCCAGCATTTT. Translation: CASSPSGTYQPQHF. The chain uses TRBV6-5 and TRBJ1-5; D is possibly TRBD1 (5 bases). V was trimmed by 5 bases and J by 5 bases, leaving 13 bases between them. CDR3 length: 14 residues. From germline, CDR1 is MNHEY and CDR2 SVGAGI.

CDR3 nucleotide sequence: TGTGCCAGCTCACCACCCCCCCTCGGAGGTGAAAAACTGTTTTTT. Amino acids: CASSPPPLGGEKLFF. The rearrangement uses TRBV18 and TRBJ1-4; unclear D gene. Looked up from germline, CDR1 is KGHSH and CDR2 is LQKENI. Trimming shortened V by 0 bases and J by 7 bases, and 12 bases separated the two germline ends. This CDR3 has 15 amino acids.

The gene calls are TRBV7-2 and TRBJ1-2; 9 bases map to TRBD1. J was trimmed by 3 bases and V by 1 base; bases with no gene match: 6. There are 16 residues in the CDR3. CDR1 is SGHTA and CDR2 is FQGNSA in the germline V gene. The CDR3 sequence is CASSLGKGQGHYGYTF. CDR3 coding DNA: TGTGCCAGCAGCTTAGGGAAGGGACAGGGCCACTATGGCTACACCTTC.

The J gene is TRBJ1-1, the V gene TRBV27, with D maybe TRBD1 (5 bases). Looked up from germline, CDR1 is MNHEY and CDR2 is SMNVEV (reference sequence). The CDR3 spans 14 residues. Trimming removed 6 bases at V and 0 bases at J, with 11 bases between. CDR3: CASRGTTLNTEAFF. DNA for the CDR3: TGTGCCAGCAGGGGGACTACTCTGAACACTGAAGCTTTCTTT.

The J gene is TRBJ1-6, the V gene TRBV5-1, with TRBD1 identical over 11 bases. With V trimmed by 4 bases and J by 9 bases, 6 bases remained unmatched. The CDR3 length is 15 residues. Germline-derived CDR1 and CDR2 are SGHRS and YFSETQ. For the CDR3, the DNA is TGCGCCAGCAGCCGGACAGGGGGCGCTGGTTCACCCCTCCACTTT. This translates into CASSRTGGAGSPLHF.

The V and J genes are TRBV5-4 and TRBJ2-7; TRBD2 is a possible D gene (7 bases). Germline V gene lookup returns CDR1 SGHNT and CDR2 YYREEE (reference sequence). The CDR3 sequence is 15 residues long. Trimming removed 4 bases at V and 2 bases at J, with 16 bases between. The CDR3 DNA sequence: TGTGCCAGCAGCCGGGAGGCAGGGGTGGCCTACGAGCAGTACTTC. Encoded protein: CASSREAGVAYEQYF. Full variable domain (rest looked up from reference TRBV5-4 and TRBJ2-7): ETGVTQSPTHLIKTRGQQVTLRCSSQSGHNTVSWYQQALGQGPQFIFQYYREEENGRGNFPPRFSGLQFPNYSSELNVNALELDDSALYLCASSREAGVAYEQYFGPGTRLTVT.

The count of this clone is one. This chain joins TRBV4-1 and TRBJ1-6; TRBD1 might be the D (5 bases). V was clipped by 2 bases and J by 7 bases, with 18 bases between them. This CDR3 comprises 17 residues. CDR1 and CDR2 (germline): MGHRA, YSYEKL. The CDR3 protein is CASSQSPPRGTNSPLHF. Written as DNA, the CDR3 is TGCGCCAGCAGCCAATCCCCCCCCCGGGGGACCAATTCACCCCTCCACTTT.

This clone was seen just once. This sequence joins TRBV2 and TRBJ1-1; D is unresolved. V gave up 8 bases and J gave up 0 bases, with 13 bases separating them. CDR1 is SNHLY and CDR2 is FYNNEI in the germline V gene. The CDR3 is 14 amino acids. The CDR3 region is CASLLGELNTEAFF. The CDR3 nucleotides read TGTGCCAGCCTATTGGGCGAACTGAACACTGAAGCTTTCTTT.

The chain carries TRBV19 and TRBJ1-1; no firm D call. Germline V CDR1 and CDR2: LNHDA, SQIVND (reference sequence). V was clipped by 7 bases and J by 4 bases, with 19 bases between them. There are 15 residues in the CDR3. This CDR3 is CASKRALGVRTEAFF. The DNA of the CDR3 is TGTGCCAGTAAAAGGGCCTTGGGAGTGCGCACTGAAGCTTTCTTT.

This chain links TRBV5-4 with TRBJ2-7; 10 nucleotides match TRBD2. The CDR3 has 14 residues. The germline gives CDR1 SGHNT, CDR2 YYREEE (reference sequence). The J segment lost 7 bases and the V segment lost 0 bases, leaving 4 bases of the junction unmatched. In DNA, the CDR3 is TGTGCCAGCAGCTTGGCTAGCGGGAGTCTTGAGCAGTACTTC. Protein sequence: CASSLASGSLEQYF.

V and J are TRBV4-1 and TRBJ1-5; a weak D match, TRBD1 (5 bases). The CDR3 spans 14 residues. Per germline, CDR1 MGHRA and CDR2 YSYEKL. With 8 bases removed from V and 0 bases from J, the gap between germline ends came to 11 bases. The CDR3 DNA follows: TGCGCCAGCTCGGGGGGGGATAGCAATCAGCCCCAGCATTTT. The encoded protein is CASSGGDSNQPQHF.

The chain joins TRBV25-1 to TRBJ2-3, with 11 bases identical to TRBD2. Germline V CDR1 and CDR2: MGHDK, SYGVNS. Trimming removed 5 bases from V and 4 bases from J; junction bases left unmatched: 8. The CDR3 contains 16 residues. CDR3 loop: CASSQLAGVEADTQYF. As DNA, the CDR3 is TGTGCCAGCAGTCAACTAGCGGGAGTTGAAGCAGATACGCAGTATTTT.

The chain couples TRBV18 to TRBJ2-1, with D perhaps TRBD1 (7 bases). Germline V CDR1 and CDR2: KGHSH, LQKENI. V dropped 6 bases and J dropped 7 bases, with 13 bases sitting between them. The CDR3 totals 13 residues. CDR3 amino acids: CASSLTGRNEQFF. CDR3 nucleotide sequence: TGTGCCAGCTCCCTGACAGGGAGGAATGAGCAGTTCTTC.

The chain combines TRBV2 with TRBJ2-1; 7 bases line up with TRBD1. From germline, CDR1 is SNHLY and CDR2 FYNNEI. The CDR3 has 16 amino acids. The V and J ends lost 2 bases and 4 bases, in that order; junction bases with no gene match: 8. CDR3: CASSEPPGQPYNEQFF. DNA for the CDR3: TGTGCCAGCAGTGAACCACCGGGACAGCCTTACAATGAGCAGTTCTTC.

The CDR3 nucleotides are TGTGCCAGCAGCTTCCAGGGTGGGACAGATACGCAGTATTTT. It is translated as CASSFQGGTDTQYF. V is TRBV11-2 and J is TRBJ2-3; the D gene is possibly TRBD1 (5 bases). V lost 3 bases to trimming and J lost 3 bases, with 10 bases between them. The germline CDR1 and CDR2 sequences are SGHAT and FQNNGV. CDR3 size: 14 residues.

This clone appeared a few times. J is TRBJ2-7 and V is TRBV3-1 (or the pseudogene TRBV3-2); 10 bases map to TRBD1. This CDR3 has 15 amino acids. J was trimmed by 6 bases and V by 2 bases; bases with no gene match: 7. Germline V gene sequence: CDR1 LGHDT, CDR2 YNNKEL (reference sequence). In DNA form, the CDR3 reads TGTGCCAGCAGCCAAACCGGGACAGGGGTGGTCGAGCAGTACTTC. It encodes CASSQTGTGVVEQYF.

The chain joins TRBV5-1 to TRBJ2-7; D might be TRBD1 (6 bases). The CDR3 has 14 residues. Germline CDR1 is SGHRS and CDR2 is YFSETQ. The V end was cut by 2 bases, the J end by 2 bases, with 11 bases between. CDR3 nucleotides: TGCGCCAGCAGCTTACAGGGCGTAACCTACGAGCAGTACTTC. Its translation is CASSLQGVTYEQYF.